The 12 T cell receptor beta chains reported below all come from one sample, sequenced in a study of blood T cell repertoires in COVID-19. Sequencing was performed with immunoSEQ multiplex PCR; in TCRdb, only in-frame clones are kept and a portion is missing. The sample includes 300,000 or so clones, around 88% of them seen just once. Specimen: peripheral blood. The receptors come from a woman between 50 and 59 years old with acute or convalescent COVID-19.

The J gene is TRBJ1-2, the V gene TRBV2; D gene unclear. Germline V gives CDR1 SNHLY, CDR2 FYNNEI. CDR3 size: 13 residues. CDR3 region: CATQAGQNYGYTF. The CDR3 nucleotides read TGTGCGACGCAAGCTGGGCAGAACTATGGCTACACCTTC.

A few counts support this clone. The gene calls are TRBV30 and TRBJ1-2; 7 bases map to TRBD1. Per the germline V gene, CDR1 is GTSNPN and CDR2 is SVGIG (reference sequence). Trimming at V came to 0 bases and at J to 4 bases, leaving 5 bases not matched to a gene. CDR3 size: 14 residues. DNA of the CDR3: TGTGCCTGGAGTGTAGGAGGGGGCAGCTATGGCTACACCTTC. Protein: CAWSVGGGSYGYTF.

The rearrangement links TRBV5-4 to TRBJ2-7; 10 nucleotides match TRBD2. With V trimmed by 4 bases and J by 7 bases, 17 bases remained unmatched. This CDR3 has 17 residues. The germline gives CDR1 SGHNT, CDR2 YYREEE (reference sequence). The CDR3: CASSAGPGLAELVEQYF. The CDR3 DNA follows: TGTGCCAGCAGCGCGGGGCCCGGACTAGCGGAGTTAGTAGAGCAGTACTTC.

The rearrangement joins TRBV15 to TRBJ2-7; 13 bases are a match to TRBD2. Looked up from germline, CDR1 is LNHNV and CDR2 is YYDKDF (reference sequence). With V trimmed by 4 bases and J by 4 bases, 10 bases remained unmatched. There are 17 residues in the CDR3. In nucleotides, the CDR3 is TGTGCCACCAGCACTACTACCGGGACTAGCGGGACTTACGAGCAGTACTTC. This encodes CATSTTTGTSGTYEQYF.

This clone has just one count. The chain links TRBV3-1 (or the pseudogene TRBV3-2) to TRBJ1-1; TRBD1 matches at 8 bases. This CDR3 is built from 14 residues. With V trimmed by 5 bases and J by 0 bases, 2 bases remained unmatched. The V gene's germline CDR1 is LGHDT and CDR2 YNNKEL (reference sequence). The CDR3 region has the DNA TGTGCCAGCAGCAGGACAGGGATGAACACTGAAGCTTTCTTT. Residues: CASSRTGMNTEAFF.

The chain has TRBV27 and TRBJ2-7; 9 positions match TRBD2. Germline V gives CDR1 MNHEY, CDR2 SMNVEV (reference sequence). V lost 3 bases, J lost 1 base, and 4 bases stayed unmatched. This CDR3 spans 15 amino acids. CDR3 nucleotide sequence: TGTGCCAGCAGTTTTGGTAGCGGGAGTTCCTACGAGCAGTACTTC. This encodes CASSFGSGSSYEQYF.

In its sample, this clone was seen many times. The chain is built from TRBV29-1 and TRBJ1-3, with D unclear. Germline values: CDR1 SQVTM, CDR2 ANQGSEA. This CDR3 is 13 amino acids long. The CDR3 loop is CGTGREQGNTIYF. Here the CDR3 DNA reads TGCGGAACTGGACGGGAGCAAGGAAACACCATATATTTT.

The sample holds one count of this clone. The chain employs TRBV11-3 and TRBJ2-3; 7 bases are shared with TRBD1. The CDR3 sequence is 14 residues long. Trimming took 5 bases from V and 6 from J; bases not matched to a gene: 8. The germline CDR1 and CDR2 sequences are SGHNT and YENEEA. The CDR3 coding sequence is TGTGCCAGCAGCCGACAGGGTGGGTTGGATACGCAGTATTTT. Protein product: CASSRQGGLDTQYF.

This chain links TRBV15 with TRBJ1-4; 8 bases fit TRBD1. This CDR3 contains 16 residues. Germline-derived CDR1 and CDR2 are LNHNV and YYDKDF (reference sequence). V trimming: 0 bases; J trimming: 8 bases; junction bases outside the gene matches: 8. The CDR3 DNA reads TGTGCCACCAGCAGAGAGCAGACAGGGGAGGAGGAAAAACTGTTTTTT. This codes for CATSREQTGEEEKLFF.

CDR3 DNA: TGTGCCAGCAGTGAATCCCGGACTGTCTATGGCTACACCTTC. It translates to CASSESRTVYGYTF. V gene TRBV25-1 combines with J gene TRBJ1-2; D unclear. Trimming cost V 1 base and J 4 bases, with 10 bases left between them. The CDR3 extends over 14 amino acids. Per germline, CDR1 MGHDK and CDR2 SYGVNS.

The rearrangement uses TRBV2 and TRBJ1-4, with 10 nucleotides matching TRBD1. The CDR3 runs to 14 residues. CDR1 and CDR2 (germline): SNHLY, FYNNEI. V trimming: 9 bases; J trimming: 5 bases; junction bases outside the gene matches: 6. Here the CDR3 reads CARRGTGANEKLFF. Written as DNA, the CDR3 is TGTGCCAGAAGGGGGACAGGGGCGAATGAAAAACTGTTTTTT.

The V and J genes are TRBV4-1 and TRBJ2-5, with TRBD2 matching 8 bases. The CDR3 is 15 residues long. Germline loops: CDR1 MGHRA, CDR2 YSYEKL. Trimming cost V 1 base and J 1 base; bases outside gene matches: 2. The CDR3 spells CASSQAREVQETQYF. In DNA, the CDR3 is TGCGCCAGCAGCCAAGCGCGGGAGGTCCAAGAGACCCAGTACTTC.